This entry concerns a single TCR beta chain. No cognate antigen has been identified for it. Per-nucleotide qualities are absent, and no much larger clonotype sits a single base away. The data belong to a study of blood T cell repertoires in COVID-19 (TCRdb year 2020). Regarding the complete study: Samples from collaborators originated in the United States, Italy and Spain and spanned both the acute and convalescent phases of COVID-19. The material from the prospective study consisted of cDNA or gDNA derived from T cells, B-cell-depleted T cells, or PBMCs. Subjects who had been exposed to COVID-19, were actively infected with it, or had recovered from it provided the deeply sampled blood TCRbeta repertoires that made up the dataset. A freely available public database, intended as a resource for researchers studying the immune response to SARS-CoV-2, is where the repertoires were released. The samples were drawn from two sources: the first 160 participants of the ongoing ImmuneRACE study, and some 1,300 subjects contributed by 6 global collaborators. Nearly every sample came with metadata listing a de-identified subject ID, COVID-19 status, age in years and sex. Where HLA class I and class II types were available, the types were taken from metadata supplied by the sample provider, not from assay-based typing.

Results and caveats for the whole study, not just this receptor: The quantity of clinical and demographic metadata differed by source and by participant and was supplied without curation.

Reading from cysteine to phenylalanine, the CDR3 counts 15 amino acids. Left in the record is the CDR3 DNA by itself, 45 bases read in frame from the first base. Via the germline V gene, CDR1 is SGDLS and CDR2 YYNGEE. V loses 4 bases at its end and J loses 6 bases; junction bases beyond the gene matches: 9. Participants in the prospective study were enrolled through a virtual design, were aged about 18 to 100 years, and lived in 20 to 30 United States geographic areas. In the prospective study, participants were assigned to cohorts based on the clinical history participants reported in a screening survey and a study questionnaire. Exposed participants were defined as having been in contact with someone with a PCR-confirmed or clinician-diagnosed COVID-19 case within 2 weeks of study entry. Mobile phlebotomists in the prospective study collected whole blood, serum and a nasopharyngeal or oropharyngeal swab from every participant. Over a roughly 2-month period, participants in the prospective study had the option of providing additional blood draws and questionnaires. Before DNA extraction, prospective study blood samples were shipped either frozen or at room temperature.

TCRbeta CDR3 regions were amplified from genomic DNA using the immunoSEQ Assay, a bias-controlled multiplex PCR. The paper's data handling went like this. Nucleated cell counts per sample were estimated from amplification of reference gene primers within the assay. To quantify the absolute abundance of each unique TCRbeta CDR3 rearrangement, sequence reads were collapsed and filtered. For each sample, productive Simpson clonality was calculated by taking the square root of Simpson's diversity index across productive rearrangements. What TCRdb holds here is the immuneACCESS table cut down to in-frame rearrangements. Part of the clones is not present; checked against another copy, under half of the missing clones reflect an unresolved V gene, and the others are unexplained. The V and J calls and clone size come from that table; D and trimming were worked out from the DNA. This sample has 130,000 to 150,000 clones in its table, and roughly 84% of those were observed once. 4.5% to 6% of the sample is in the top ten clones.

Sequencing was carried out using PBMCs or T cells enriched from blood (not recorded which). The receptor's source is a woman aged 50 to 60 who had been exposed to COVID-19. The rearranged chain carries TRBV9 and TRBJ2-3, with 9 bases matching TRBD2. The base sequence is TGTGCCAGCAGCACTCTAGCGGGACCGGTGGATACGCAGTATTTT. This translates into CASSTLAGPVDTQYF.